These T cell receptor beta chains were read from a single sample in a study of OX40 agonist ivuxolimab in advanced cancers. TCRdb's table, derived via immunoSEQ multiplex PCR, lists solely in-frame clones and lacks some. The table has 41,000 or so clones, roughly 86% seen once. Material: CD4+ or CD8+ T cells sorted from blood, obtained in a trial of the OX40 agonist ivuxolimab. The receptors originated from an adult with an advanced solid tumor such as melanoma, head and neck, liver or kidney cancer. Both conserved end residues are part of each CDR3. The order of the fields is D gene, J gene, V gene, clone size, CDR3 DNA, CDR3 protein. A D gene is named only where the DNA matches it firmly. Expanded clones are given a class, and other clones once, few, many or no size at all.

TRBD1,TRBJ1-1,TRBV5-5,NA,TGTGCCAGCAGCTTGGGGACAGGGGGCGAAGCTTTCTTT,CASSLGTGGEAFF
TRBD2,TRBJ2-1,TRBV6-4,NA,TGTGCCAGCAGTGACTCTAGCGGGCGTCACAATGAGCAGTTCTTC,CASSDSSGRHNEQFF
NA,TRBJ2-7,TRBV7-9,NA,TGTGCCAGCAGCTTCCCCTCTTTGTACGAGCAGTACTTC,CASSFPSLYEQYF
TRBD1,TRBJ2-7,TRBV6-5,NA,TGTGCCAGCAGTTTCTTAGGACAGGCCTACGAGCAGTACTTC,CASSFLGQAYEQYF
NA,TRBJ2-1,TRBV5-1,NA,TGCGCCAGCAGCTTGGACATGGCGAGCTCCTACAATGAGCAGTTCTTC,CASSLDMASSYNEQFF
NA,TRBJ2-7,TRBV6-1,NA,TGTGCCAGCAGACTAGACGGGCCTCGTGACGAGCAGTACTTC,CASRLDGPRDEQYF
NA,TRBJ2-3,TRBV28,NA,TGTGCCAGCAGGCCCCCACAGGCCTCTGGGGATACGCAGTATTTT,CASRPPQASGDTQYF
NA,TRBJ2-5,TRBV6-5,NA,TGTGCCAGCAGATTACCGTACCAAGAGACCCAGTACTTC,CASRLPYQETQYF
NA,TRBJ2-7,TRBV6-6,NA,TGTGCCAGCAGTTACTCAGGCGGTGTCTACGAGCAGTACTTC,CASSYSGGVYEQYF
NA,TRBJ2-1,TRBV15,NA,TGTGCCACCAGCGTTGGTACGAATGAGCAGTTCTTC,CATSVGTNEQFF
TRBD2,TRBJ2-1,TRBV6-6,once,TGTGCCACCGGACTAGCGGGGCACTACAATGAGCAGTTCTTC,CATGLAGHYNEQFF
NA,TRBJ1-2,TRBV13,NA,TGTGCCAGCAGCTTAGTGGGGGCTGGCTACACCTTC,CASSLVGAGYTF
NA,TRBJ2-7,TRBV6-1,NA,TGTGCCAGCAGTGATTGGGGGATAGGCGAGCAGTACTTC,CASSDWGIGEQYF
NA,TRBJ2-7,TRBV10-3,NA,TGTGCCATCAGTGAGGGAGAGGCGTACGAGCAGTACTTC,CAISEGEAYEQYF
NA,TRBJ2-7,TRBV19,NA,TGTGCCAGTAAGCAGGGGCCCTACTACGAGCAGTACTTC,CASKQGPYYEQYF
TRBD2,TRBJ2-3,TRBV5-4,NA,TGTGCCAGCAGCTTGACAGCGGGAGGGCCAGATACGCAGTATTTT,CASSLTAGGPDTQYF
TRBD2,TRBJ2-2,TRBV5-1,NA,TGCGCCAGCAGCCTTAGCGGGGCTACCGGGGAGCTGTTTTTT,CASSLSGATGELFF
TRBD1,TRBJ1-5,TRBV7-2,NA,TGTGCCAGCAGCTTACTCCCCAGGGGGACAGGGAGCCAGCCCCAGCATTTT,CASSLLPRGTGSQPQHF
NA,TRBJ1-1,TRBV28,few,TGTGCCAGCAGTTCGGGAAAACGGGCAGCTTTCTTT,CASSSGKRAAFF
TRBD1,TRBJ2-5,TRBV7-9,NA,TGTGCCAGCAGCTTACTCTCGTCACAGGGGGCGATCCAAGAGACCCAGTACTTC,CASSLLSSQGAIQETQYF
TRBD2,TRBJ2-4,TRBV18,NA,TGTGCCAGCTCATCGACTAGCGGGGAGGAAAACATTCAGTACTTC,CASSSTSGEENIQYF
NA,TRBJ2-7,TRBV10-3,once,TGTGCCATCAAGGGGGGCTACGAGCAGTACTTC,CAIKGGYEQYF
NA,TRBJ2-1,TRBV30,NA,TGTGCCTGGATGTGGAGCTCCTACAATGAGCAGTTCTTC,CAWMWSSYNEQFF
TRBD1,TRBJ2-2,TRBV6-6,NA,TGTGCCAGCAGCCGCGGACAGGGGGACGCCGGGGAGCTGTTTTTT,CASSRGQGDAGELFF
NA,TRBJ1-3,TRBV6-5,once,TGTGCCAGCAGTTACGAGCGGAGCTCTGGAAACACCATATATTTT,CASSYERSSGNTIYF
NA,TRBJ1-1,TRBV5-4,NA,TGTGCCAGCAGCCGGATCAAGGGAAACACTGAAGCTTTCTTT,CASSRIKGNTEAFF
TRBD1,TRBJ2-3,TRBV29-1,NA,TGCAGCGTTGAATGGGACAGGGGTATAACAGATACGCAGTATTTT,CSVEWDRGITDTQYF
TRBD2,TRBJ2-7,TRBV18,NA,TGTGCCAGCTCACCTCCCTTACCACTAGCGGGGAGCTCCTACGAGCAGTACTTC,CASSPPLPLAGSSYEQYF